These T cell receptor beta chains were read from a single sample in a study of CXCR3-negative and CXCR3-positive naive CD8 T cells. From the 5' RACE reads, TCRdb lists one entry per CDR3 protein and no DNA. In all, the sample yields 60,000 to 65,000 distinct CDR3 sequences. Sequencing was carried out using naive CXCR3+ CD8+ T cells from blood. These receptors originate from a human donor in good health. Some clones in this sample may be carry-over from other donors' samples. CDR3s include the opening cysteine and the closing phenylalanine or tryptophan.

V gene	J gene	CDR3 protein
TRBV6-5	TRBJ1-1	CASSPGPNTEAFF
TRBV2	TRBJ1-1	CASSERGFSTEAFF
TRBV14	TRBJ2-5	CASSHDYQETQYF
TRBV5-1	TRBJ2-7	CASGDRAYEQYF
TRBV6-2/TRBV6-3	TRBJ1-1	CASSSIPGGTEAFF
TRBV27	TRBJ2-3	CASTSTADTQYF
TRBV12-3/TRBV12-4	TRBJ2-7	CASSPSGTGEFEQYF
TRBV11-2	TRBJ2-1	CASIGTSGGRNEQFF
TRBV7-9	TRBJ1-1	CASSFEATGAFF
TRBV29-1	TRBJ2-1	CSVPRTYNEQFF
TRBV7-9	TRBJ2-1	CASSLSGTNFF
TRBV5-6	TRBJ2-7	CASSFGTEKYF
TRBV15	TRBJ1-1	CATRIPGTATPTEAFF
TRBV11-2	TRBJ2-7	CASSFGPARSYEQYF
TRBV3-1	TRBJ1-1	CASRHGRASLNTEAFF
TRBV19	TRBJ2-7	CATPGQRSYEQYF
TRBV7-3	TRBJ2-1	CASSPRAGGYNEQFF
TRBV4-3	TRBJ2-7	CASSPTGGGSYEQYF
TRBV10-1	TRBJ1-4	CASLAANEKLFF
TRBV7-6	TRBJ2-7	CASSSGTTYEQYF
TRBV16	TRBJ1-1	CASSLFRDRVTEAFF
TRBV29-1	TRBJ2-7	CSVVGQGREEQYF
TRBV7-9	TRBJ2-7	CASSLKRDEQYF
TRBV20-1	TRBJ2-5	CSARWKTAQETQYF
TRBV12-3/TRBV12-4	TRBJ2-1	CASSLQFGRGLNEQFF
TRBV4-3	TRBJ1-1	CASSQDRGMNTEAFF
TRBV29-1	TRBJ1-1	CSAGQPSSIAFF
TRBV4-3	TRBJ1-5	CASSQDLGQAFQPQHF
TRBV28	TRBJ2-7	CASTRNSPYEQYF
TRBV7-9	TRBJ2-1	CASSLEGDRDAQFF
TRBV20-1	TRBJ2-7	CSASGGGGRKNEQYF
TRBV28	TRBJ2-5	CASSPPGINTQETQYF
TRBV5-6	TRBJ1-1	CASSLGTDYTEAFF
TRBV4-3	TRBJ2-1	CASSQDSLAGTYYNEQFF
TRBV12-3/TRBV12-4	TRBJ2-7	CASSFEYSYEQYF
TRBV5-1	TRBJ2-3	CASSPRQRQDTQYF
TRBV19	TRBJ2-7	CASSMGPIYEQYF
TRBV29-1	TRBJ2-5	CSVEFRGYQRDF
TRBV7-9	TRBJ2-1	CASSQIAADPYNEQFF
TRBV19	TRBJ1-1	CASSMTSRSLGAFF
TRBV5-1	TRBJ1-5	CASSLLGQANQPQHF
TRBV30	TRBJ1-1	CAWRSGFMNTEAFF
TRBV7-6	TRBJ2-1	CASSLVVALADLGEQFF
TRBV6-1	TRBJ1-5	CASSLLQGEDQPQHF
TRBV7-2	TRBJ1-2	CASSPGVGRAHYGYTF
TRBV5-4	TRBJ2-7	CASSLRFSGGSIDEQYF
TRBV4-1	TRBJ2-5	CASSPSVTSQETQYF
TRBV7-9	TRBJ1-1	CASSLAGTGNTEAFF
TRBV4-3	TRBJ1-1	CASSPTRGDNTEAFF
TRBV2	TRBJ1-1	CASRAGGTEAFF
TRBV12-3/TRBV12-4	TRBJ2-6	CASRSRGGPFGANVLTF
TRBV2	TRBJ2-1	CATATGTGYNEQFF
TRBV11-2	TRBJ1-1	CASSLVPENTEAFF
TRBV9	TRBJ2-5	CASSVGLAGSEETQYF
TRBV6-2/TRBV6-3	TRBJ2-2	CASSYSTENTGELSF